The 2 T cell receptor beta chains listed next were all sequenced from one sample in a study of preoperative IRX-2 immunotherapy in early breast cancer. Repertoires were generated with immunoSEQ multiplex PCR, while TCRdb's copy carries only in-frame clones and drops some. The repertoire holds about 26,000 clones, around 74% seen once, with 6% to 8.5% in the top ten. As to treatment: preoperative locoregional IRX-2 cytokine immunotherapy. Sequenced material: lymph node tissue, taken after IRX-2 immunotherapy. The receptors derive from a human donor with breast cancer.

CDR3 nucleotides: TGTGCCAGCAGCCATCAGGGGAGGCATTCCTCGAACACCGGGGAGCTGTTTTTT. Residues: CASSHQGRHSSNTGELFF. The gene calls are TRBV14 and TRBJ2-2; D is perhaps TRBD1 or TRBD2 (6 bases each). V was cut by 3 bases and J by 0 bases, with 17 bases left in between. There are 18 residues in the CDR3. CDR1 is SGHDN and CDR2 is FVKESK in the germline V gene.

This clone is a singleton in its sample. V usage is TRBV11-3 and J usage is TRBJ2-7, with D perhaps matching TRBD1 or TRBD2 (6 bases each). The germline V gene has CDR1 SGHNT and CDR2 YENEEA. V was pared by 0 bases and J by 0 bases, with 12 bases between. This CDR3 comprises 16 residues. The CDR3 here is CASSLDPGGRSYEQYF. CDR3 DNA: TGTGCCAGCAGCTTAGATCCTGGGGGGCGCTCCTACGAGCAGTACTTC.